The sequence of this T cell receptor beta chain was determined in a study of identical twins. This clonotype came up a few times. The V end lost 4 bases, the J end lost 4 bases, and 0 bases lay between the germline ends. CDR1 and CDR2 from the germline V gene are MNHNY and SVGAGI (reference sequence). This CDR3 is built from 10 residues. TCRdb fed the 5' RACE reads into MiXCR, producing one record per CDR3 protein. There are some 590,000 distinct CDR3 sequences in the sample; 9.6% occur only once, and under 3.5% lies in the top ten. The sample was also linked to a second study, of yellow fever vaccine responses in identical twins.

This receptor was taken from a woman aged 18-29 years in good health. Sample: PBMCs. This chain connects TRBV6-6 to TRBJ2-3; the D is unclear. CDR3 region: CASSSDTQYF. The CDR3 region has the DNA TGTGCCAGCAGTTCAGATACGCAGTATTTT.